One sample yielded the 17 T cell receptor beta chains listed below, sequenced in a study of shared clonotypes between healthy human individuals. Method: immunoSEQ multiplex PCR; TCRdb's copy keeps in-frame clones and lacks some. Counted here are some 1 million clones, approximately 70% occurring once; the ten biggest clones make up approximately 1.5%. Sequencing input: memory CD4+ T cells sorted from blood. Subset of the sample: CD45RA-negative fraction. The receptor source for this set is a man aged 18 to 29 in good health.

In regard to this clone: Other DNA variants within this sample encode the same CDR3. The chain's CDR3 is CASSLGDRGPLHF. The CDR3 DNA reads TGCGCCAGCAGCTTGGGGGACAGGGGTCCCCTCCACTTT. V usage is TRBV5-1 and J usage is TRBJ1-6, with 10 bases identical to TRBD1. The CDR3 is 13 residues long. Germline V gives CDR1 SGHRS, CDR2 YFSETQ. J gave up 13 bases and V 0 bases, and 1 base lay outside the gene matches.

This clone appeared a few times. The rearrangement links TRBV5-1 to TRBJ1-4; 7 nucleotides align to TRBD1. The germline V gene has CDR1 SGHRS and CDR2 YFSETQ. This CDR3 has 15 amino acids. Trimming took 0 bases from V and 3 from J; bases not matched to a gene: 2. The CDR3 is CASSLGTGPNEKLFF. The CDR3 DNA follows: TGCGCCAGCAGCTTGGGGACAGGCCCTAATGAAAAACTGTTTTTT.

Only a few counts were recorded for this clone. The rearrangement links TRBV5-1 to TRBJ1-2, with D unresolved. The CDR3 sequence is 15 residues long. Trimming cost V 2 bases and J 2 bases, with 13 bases left between them. Germline CDR1 is SGHRS and CDR2 is YFSETQ. CDR3 loop: CASSFAQGQNYGYTF. CDR3 sequence (DNA): TGCGCCAGCAGCTTTGCTCAAGGCCAAAACTATGGCTACACCTTC.

Turning to this clone: The sample contains more than one DNA sequence encoding this CDR3. The J gene is TRBJ2-5, the V gene TRBV7-9, with D possibly being TRBD2 (6 bases). The V end lost 0 bases, the J end lost 3 bases, and 8 bases lay between the germline ends. Germline assignment: CDR1 SEHNR and CDR2 FQNEAQ (reference sequence). This CDR3 spans 14 amino acids. The CDR3 bases are TGTGCCAGCAGCTTAGCGGGCGGGAAAGAGACCCAGTACTTC. Its translation is CASSLAGGKETQYF.

This chain links TRBV4-1 with TRBJ2-5; the D gene is possibly TRBD2 (6 bases). Trimming shortened V by 4 bases and J by 2 bases, and 11 bases separated the two germline ends. This CDR3 has 14 residues. Per the germline V gene, CDR1 is MGHRA and CDR2 is YSYEKL. The CDR3 DNA is TGCGCCAGCAGCCCTGCGGGGCAGCAAGAGACCCAGTACTTC. Translated: CASSPAGQQETQYF.

The chain is built from TRBV5-1 and TRBJ2-3; D is unclear. Germline CDR1 is SGHRS and CDR2 is YFSETQ. V was cut by 1 base and J by 2 bases, with 11 bases left in between. This CDR3 has 15 amino acids. The CDR3, as DNA: TGCGCCAGCAGCTTGTCTTTAATTTCCACAGATACGCAGTATTTT. Protein sequence: CASSLSLISTDTQYF.

V is TRBV13 and J is TRBJ2-4, with D hard to call. Trimming stripped 1 base from V and 0 bases from J, with 4 bases between. This CDR3 spans 14 amino acids. The germline gives CDR1 PRHDT, CDR2 FYEKMQ (reference sequence). CDR3 sequence (DNA): TGTGCCAGCAGCTTAGCCCTAGCCAAAAACATTCAGTACTTC. This translates into CASSLALAKNIQYF. Using reference TRBV13 and TRBJ2-4 for the parts outside the CDR3, the full variable domain is AAGVIQSPRHLIKEKRETATLKCYPIPRHDTVYWYQQGPGQDPQFLISFYEKMQSDKGSIPDRFSAQQFSDYHSELNMSSLELGDSALYFCASSLALAKNIQYFGAGTRLSVL.

The chain uses TRBV7-9 and TRBJ1-4; D gene unclear. Germline lookup yields CDR1 SEHNR and CDR2 FQNEAQ (reference sequence). The CDR3 has 14 residues. V gave up 1 base and J gave up 6 bases, with 9 bases separating them. Here the CDR3 reads CASSLGNIDEKLFF. For the CDR3, the DNA is TGTGCCAGCAGCTTAGGAAATATCGATGAAAAACTGTTTTTT.

The sample holds one count of this clone. The chain recombines TRBV7-8 with TRBJ2-2; TRBD2 might be the D (5 bases). Trimming removed 1 base from V and 1 base from J, with 10 bases in between. CDR1 and CDR2 (germline): SGHVS, FQNEAQ. The CDR3 totals 16 residues. The CDR3, as DNA: TGTGCCAGCAGCTTAGTCGCGGCGGGGAACACCGGGGAGCTGTTTTTT. Translated, it gives CASSLVAAGNTGELFF.

The chain employs TRBV6-1 and TRBJ2-7; 9 bases agree with TRBD2. V trimming: 5 bases; J trimming: 11 bases; junction bases outside the gene matches: 7. This CDR3 is 12 amino acids long. Germline CDR1 reads MNHNS; CDR2 reads SASEGT. CDR3 nucleotides: TGTGCCAGCAGTTTGGGGGGACTAGCAGAGTACTTC. The encoded protein is CASSLGGLAEYF.

This sequence joins TRBV2 and TRBJ2-5; D is unclear. The CDR3 has 11 residues. The V gene's germline CDR1 is SNHLY and CDR2 FYNNEI. Trimming removed 8 bases at V and 1 base at J, with 5 bases between. Here the CDR3 reads CASGFQETQYF. The DNA for the CDR3 is TGTGCCAGCGGCTTCCAAGAGACCCAGTACTTC.

Remarks on this clone: Within the sample, other DNA sequences also encode this same CDR3. The V call is TRBV7-2, the J call TRBJ2-7; D gene unclear. The V gene's germline CDR1 is SGHTA and CDR2 FQGNSA. V lost 2 bases and J lost 3, with 5 bases in between. The CDR3 has 12 amino acids. This chain's CDR3 is CASSLSYYEQYF. DNA for the CDR3: TGTGCCAGCAGCTTATCGTACTACGAGCAGTACTTC.

The chain has TRBV6-5 and TRBJ2-4, with unresolved D. The CDR3 is 16 residues long. Per the germline V gene, CDR1 is MNHEY and CDR2 is SVGAGI. V was shortened by 0 bases and J by 0 bases, with 9 bases between the two germline ends. The CDR3 DNA is TGTGCCAGCAGTTACTCTTCGCAGAGAGCCAAAAACATTCAGTACTTC. This sequence encodes CASSYSSQRAKNIQYF.

This clone has more than one count but fewer than ten. The rearrangement uses TRBV11-2 and TRBJ2-7; 7 nucleotides agree with TRBD1. Germline CDR1 is SGHAT and CDR2 is FQNNGV. The CDR3 extends over 17 amino acids. With 1 base clipped from V and 5 bases from J, the junction kept 14 bases outside the gene matches. The CDR3 DNA is TGTGCCAGCAGCTTAGGAGCCTCCCGGACAGGTCACAACGAGCAGTACTTC. Translated: CASSLGASRTGHNEQYF. The whole variable domain, remainder taken from reference TRBV11-2 and TRBJ2-7, is EAGVAQSPRYKIIEKRQSVAFWCNPISGHATLYWYQQILGQGPKLLIQFQNNGVVDDSQLPKDRFSAERLKGVDSTLKIQPAKLEDSAVYLCASSLGASRTGHNEQYFGPGTRLTVT.

The V gene is TRBV29-1, the J gene TRBJ1-1, with D perhaps matching TRBD1 (6 bases). CDR3 size: 14 residues. Germline values: CDR1 SQVTM, CDR2 ANQGSEA. V was trimmed by 5 bases and J by 0 bases, leaving 13 bases between them. CDR3: CSVRGGGMNTEAFF. Written as DNA, the CDR3 is TGCAGCGTTCGGGGCGGGGGCATGAACACTGAAGCTTTCTTT.

This clone was recorded only once. V is TRBV7-9 and J is TRBJ2-7; the match to TRBD2 covers 9 bases. CDR3 length: 16 residues. Per the germline V gene, CDR1 is SEHNR and CDR2 is FQNEAQ (reference sequence). The V segment lost 7 bases and the J segment 0 bases; nucleotides outside the gene matches: 10. CDR3: CASTPGGSGSSYEQYF. The CDR3 DNA is TGTGCCAGCACCCCAGGCGGTAGCGGGAGCTCCTACGAGCAGTACTTC.

The chain couples TRBV5-6 to TRBJ2-1; TRBD2 matches at 9 bases. The ends lost 0 bases at V and 9 bases at J; junction bases unmatched: 4. Germline CDR1 reads SGHDT; CDR2 reads YYEEEE. CDR3 size: 14 residues. The CDR3 DNA is TGTGCCAGCAGCTTGGAGCGGGGGGTGGGTGAGCAGTTCTTC. The encoded protein is CASSLERGVGEQFF.